Given below is one TCR beta chain in context. The record originates from a study of control samples from healthy donors and cancer patients. CDR3 length: 15 residues. Trimming removed 6 bases from V and 0 bases from J, with 14 bases in between. The germline gives CDR1 LGHNA, CDR2 YNFKEQ. Clones were sequenced by immunoSEQ multiplex PCR, and TCRdb holds only the in-frame ones, with some missing. The sample holds hundreds of thousands of clones; roughly 90% are singletons and the top ten take around 6.8%. This sequence joins TRBV4-2 and TRBJ1-1, with D possibly being TRBD1 (6 bases). Material for sequencing was PBMCs. This receptor was obtained from a man in his forties or fifties with head and neck cancer. DNA of the CDR3: TGTGCCAGCAGACGAAGACAGGATTTGAACACTGAAGCTTTCTTT. Protein product: CASRRRQDLNTEAFF.